Below, 15 T cell receptor beta chains from the same sample are listed, as sequenced in a study of control samples from healthy donors and cancer patients (TCRdb year 2020). The library came from the immunoSEQ multiplex PCR assay. The immuneACCESS repertoire file appears here via TCRdb, limited to in-frame rearrangements. These files lack a portion of the clones; in checked studies, under half of the deficit traces to unresolved V genes, and the cause of the others is not known. The sample table shows 100,000 to 120,000 clones, and 70% to 85% are seen once. The top ten hold approximately 7% of the sample. Specimen: blood. These receptor sequences come from a man aged 18 to 35 in good health.

J is TRBJ1-1 and V is TRBV14; D perhaps matches TRBD1 (6 bases). V was cut by 3 bases and J by 0 bases, with 11 bases left in between. The V gene's germline CDR1 is SGHDN and CDR2 FVKESK. The CDR3 runs to 15 residues. The DNA of the CDR3 is TGTGCCAGCAGCCAGCTACAGGGAATGAACACTGAAGCTTTCTTT. Its protein is CASSQLQGMNTEAFF.

This clone was seen just once. The rearrangement joins TRBV27 to TRBJ2-2; TRBD1 is a possible D gene (5 bases). The CDR3 covers 14 residues. V was cut by 5 bases and J by 3 bases, with 10 bases left in between. The V gene's germline CDR1 is MNHEY and CDR2 SMNVEV (reference sequence). CDR3 region: CASSVTGDTGELFF. The DNA of the CDR3 is TGTGCCAGCAGTGTTACAGGAGACACCGGGGAGCTGTTTTTT.

This clone has a handful of counts. The genes are TRBV4-1 and TRBJ2-3; possible D gene TRBD2, 6 bases. Trimming removed 0 bases from V and 3 bases from J, with 16 bases in between. The CDR3 extends over 17 amino acids. Germline CDR1 reads MGHRA; CDR2 reads YSYEKL. Written as DNA, the CDR3 is TGCGCCAGCAGCCAAGATTGGCCAGGGAGGATAACAGATACGCAGTATTTT. It encodes CASSQDWPGRITDTQYF.

CDR3 in amino acids: CASVRGLNEKLFF. The CDR3 nucleotides are TGTGCTAGTGTAAGGGGACTTAATGAAAAACTGTTTTTT. This chain connects TRBV2 to TRBJ1-4; a weak D match, TRBD1 (5 bases). Germline CDR1 reads SNHLY; CDR2 reads FYNNEI. The CDR3 extends over 13 amino acids.

This CDR3 is CATSDRSKNTDTQYF. CDR3 DNA: TGTGCCACCAGTGATAGGAGCAAAAACACAGATACGCAGTATTTT. This chain connects TRBV24-1 to TRBJ2-3; D call uncertain. This CDR3 spans 15 amino acids. Looked up from germline, CDR1 is KGHDR and CDR2 is SFDVKD. V lost 3 bases, J lost 2 bases, and 11 bases lay in between.

The chain uses TRBV9 and TRBJ2-2, with 8 positions matching TRBD1. CDR1 and CDR2 (germline): SGDLS, YYNGEE. V lost 9 bases, J lost 3 bases, and 4 bases stayed unmatched. The CDR3 totals 13 residues. CDR3 DNA: TGTGCCACTTCGACAGGGGACACCGGGGAGCTGTTTTTT. This codes for CATSTGDTGELFF.

The chain has TRBV19 and TRBJ1-3, with D possibly being TRBD1 (6 bases). The germline V gene encodes CDR1 LNHDA and CDR2 SQIVND (reference sequence). V lost 3 bases, J lost 3 bases, and 12 bases lay in between. CDR3 length: 15 amino acids. CDR3 nucleotides: TGTGCCAGTAGTATGCTGGGGGCGAATGGAAACACCATATATTTT. This sequence encodes CASSMLGANGNTIYF.

The chain has TRBV19 and TRBJ2-1, with TRBD2 identical over 12 bases. With V trimmed by 6 bases and J by 10 bases, 13 bases remained unmatched. Looked up from germline, CDR1 is LNHDA and CDR2 is SQIVND (reference sequence). The CDR3 spans 16 residues. CDR3 sequence: CASRPLAGGFQSEQFF. CDR3 sequence (DNA): TGTGCCAGTAGACCACTAGCGGGGGGCTTTCAGTCGGAGCAGTTCTTC. The full variable domain, with the rest looked up from reference TRBV19 and TRBJ2-1, is DGGITQSPKYLFRKEGQNVTLSCEQNLNHDAMYWYRQDPGQGLRLIYYSQIVNDFQKGDIAEGYSVSREKKESFPLTVTSAQKNPTAFYLCASRPLAGGFQSEQFFGPGTRLTVL.

This chain uses TRBV9 with TRBJ2-7, with TRBD2 matching 11 bases. The CDR3 extends over 15 amino acids. Trimming cost V 3 bases and J 0 bases; bases outside gene matches: 2. The germline V gene has CDR1 SGDLS and CDR2 YYNGEE. The CDR3 bases are TGTGCCAGCAGCGAGGGACTAGCGGACTCCTACGAGCAGTACTTC. Translation: CASSEGLADSYEQYF.

The chain is built from TRBV28 and TRBJ1-4, with 8 bases lining up with TRBD1. With 7 bases clipped from V and 5 bases from J, the junction kept 6 bases outside the gene matches. Germline V gene sequence: CDR1 MDHEN, CDR2 SYDVKM. The CDR3 is 14 amino acids. The CDR3 region is CASTRTGLNEKLFF. The CDR3 coding sequence is TGTGCCAGCACCCGGACAGGGTTAAATGAAAAACTGTTTTTT. Drawing the rest from reference TRBV28 and TRBJ1-4, the complete variable domain is DVKVTQSSRYLVKRTGEKVFLECVQDMDHENMFWYRQDPGLGLRLIYFSYDVKMKEKGDIPEGYSVSREKKERFSLILESASTNQTSMYLCASTRTGLNEKLFFGSGTQLSVL.

CDR3 protein: CASSTDRGHQPQHF. CDR3 nucleotide sequence: TGTGCCAGCAGTACAGACAGGGGGCATCAGCCCCAGCATTTT. This rearrangement joins TRBV6-5 to TRBJ1-5; TRBD1 agrees at 10 bases. Germline V lookup: CDR1 MNHEY, CDR2 SVGAGI. The CDR3 covers 14 residues. With 5 bases clipped from V and 5 bases from J, the junction kept 3 bases outside the gene matches.

The chain is built from TRBV10-3 and TRBJ2-7; D is possibly TRBD1 or TRBD2 (5 bases each). Trimming left V 7 bases short and J 2 bases short, with 15 bases between. Germline CDR1 ENHRY, CDR2 SYGVKD. The CDR3 covers 14 residues. As DNA, the CDR3 is TGTGCCATCAACGCCGGGACGGCTCCCTACGAGCAGTACTTC. Amino acid sequence: CAINAGTAPYEQYF.

The chain recombines TRBV7-2 with TRBJ2-7; D is uncertain. V was cut by 5 bases and J by 2 bases, with 10 bases left in between. Germline-derived CDR1 and CDR2 are SGHTA and FQGNSA. This CDR3 comprises 13 residues. The CDR3 DNA reads TGTGCCAGCAGCCGTAATAGTGCCTACGAGCAGTACTTC. Translated: CASSRNSAYEQYF. Variable domain in full (rest from reference TRBV7-2 and TRBJ2-7): GAGVSQSPSNKVTEKGKDVELRCDPISGHTALYWYRQSLGQGLEFLIYFQGNSAPDKSGLPSDRFSAERTGGSVSTLTIQRTQQEDSAVYLCASSRNSAYEQYFGPGTRLTVT.

The chain links TRBV7-6 to TRBJ2-1; D ambiguous. Trimming left V 1 base short and J 3 bases short, with 10 bases between. Germline assignment: CDR1 SGHVS and CDR2 FNYEAQ. The CDR3 is 15 residues long. CDR3 loop: CASSLGTAFYNEQFF. The CDR3 nucleotides are TGTGCCAGCAGCTTAGGAACGGCGTTCTACAATGAGCAGTTCTTC.

The J gene is TRBJ2-1, the V gene TRBV6-5; 8 bases line up with TRBD2. With 2 bases clipped from V and 8 bases from J, the junction kept 8 bases outside the gene matches. Germline V gives CDR1 MNHEY, CDR2 SVGAGI. The length of the CDR3 is 15 residues. The CDR3 loop reads CASSYIGGGAYEQFF. The CDR3, as DNA: TGTGCCAGCAGTTACATCGGGGGGGGCGCCTATGAGCAGTTCTTC.